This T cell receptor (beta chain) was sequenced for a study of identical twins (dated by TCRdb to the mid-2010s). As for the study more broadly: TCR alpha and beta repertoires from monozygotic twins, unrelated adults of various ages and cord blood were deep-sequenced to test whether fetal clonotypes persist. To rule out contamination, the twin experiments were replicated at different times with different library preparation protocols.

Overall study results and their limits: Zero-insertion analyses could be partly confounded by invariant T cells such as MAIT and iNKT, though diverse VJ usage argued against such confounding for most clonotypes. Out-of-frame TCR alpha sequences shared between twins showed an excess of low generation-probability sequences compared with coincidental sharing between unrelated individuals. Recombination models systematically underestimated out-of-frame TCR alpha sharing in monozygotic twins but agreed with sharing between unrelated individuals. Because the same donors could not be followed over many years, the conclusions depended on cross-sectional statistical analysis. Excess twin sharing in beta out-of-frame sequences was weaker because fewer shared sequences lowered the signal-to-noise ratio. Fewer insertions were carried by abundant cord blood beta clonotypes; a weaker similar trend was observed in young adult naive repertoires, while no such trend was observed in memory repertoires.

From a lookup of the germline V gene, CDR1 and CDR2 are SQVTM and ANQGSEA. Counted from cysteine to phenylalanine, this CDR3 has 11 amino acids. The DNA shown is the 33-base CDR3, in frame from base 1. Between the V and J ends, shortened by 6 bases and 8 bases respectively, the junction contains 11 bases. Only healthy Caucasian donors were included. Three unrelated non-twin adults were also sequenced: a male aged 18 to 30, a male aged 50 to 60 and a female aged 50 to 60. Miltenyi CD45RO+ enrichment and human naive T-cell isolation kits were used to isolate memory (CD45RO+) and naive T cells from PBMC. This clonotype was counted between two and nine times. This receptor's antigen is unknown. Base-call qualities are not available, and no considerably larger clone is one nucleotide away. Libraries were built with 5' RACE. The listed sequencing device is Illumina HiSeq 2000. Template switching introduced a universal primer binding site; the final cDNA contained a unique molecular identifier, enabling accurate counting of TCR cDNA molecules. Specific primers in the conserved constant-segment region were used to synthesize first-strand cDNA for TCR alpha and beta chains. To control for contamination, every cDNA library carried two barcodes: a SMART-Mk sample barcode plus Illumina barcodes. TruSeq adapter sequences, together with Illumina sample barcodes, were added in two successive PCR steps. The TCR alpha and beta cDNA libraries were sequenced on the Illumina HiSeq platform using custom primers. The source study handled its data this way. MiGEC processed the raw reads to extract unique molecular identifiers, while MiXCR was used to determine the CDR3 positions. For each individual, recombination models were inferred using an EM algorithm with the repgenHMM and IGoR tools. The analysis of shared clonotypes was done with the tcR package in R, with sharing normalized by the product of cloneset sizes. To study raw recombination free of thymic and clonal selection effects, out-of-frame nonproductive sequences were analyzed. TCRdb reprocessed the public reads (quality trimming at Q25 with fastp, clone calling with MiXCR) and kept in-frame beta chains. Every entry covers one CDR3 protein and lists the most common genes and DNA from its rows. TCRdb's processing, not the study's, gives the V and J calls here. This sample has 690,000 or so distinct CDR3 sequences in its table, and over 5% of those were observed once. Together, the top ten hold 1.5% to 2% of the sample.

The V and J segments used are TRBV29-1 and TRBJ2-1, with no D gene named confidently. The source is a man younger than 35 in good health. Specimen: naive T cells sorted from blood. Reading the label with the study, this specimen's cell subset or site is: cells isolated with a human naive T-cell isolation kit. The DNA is TGCAGCGTGGGTCCCTTATATGAGCAGTTCTTC. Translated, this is CSVGPLYEQFF.